The 10 T cell receptor beta chains below come from one sample, sequenced in a study of technical replicates of blood from several donors. TCRdb keeps only in-frame clones here, not all; method: immunoSEQ multiplex PCR. The sample includes about 53,000 clones, roughly 84% of them seen just once. The sequencing input was PBMCs. Receptors were obtained from a human donor in good health. Some clones in this sample may be carry-over from other donors' samples.

This rearrangement joins TRBV5-1 to TRBJ2-5, with D possibly TRBD2 on 5 matching bases. The V end lost 0 bases, the J end lost 7 bases, and 10 bases lay between the germline ends. This CDR3 has 13 residues. The germline gives CDR1 SGHRS, CDR2 YFSETQ. CDR3 nucleotides: TGCGCCAGCAGCTTGGAACTAGTTGGGACCCAGTACTTC. Protein sequence: CASSLELVGTQYF.

The rearrangement uses TRBV5-1 and TRBJ2-1, with 11 bases that match TRBD2. The V segment lost 3 bases and the J segment 6 bases; nucleotides outside the gene matches: 5. Germline CDR1 reads SGHRS; CDR2 reads YFSETQ. This CDR3 contains 15 residues. The CDR3 sequence: CASSSPGTSGNEQFF. CDR3 nucleotide sequence: TGCGCCAGCAGCTCCCCCGGGACTAGCGGCAATGAGCAGTTCTTC.

The rearrangement uses TRBV7-9 and TRBJ2-2, with TRBD2 matching 11 bases. With V trimmed by 2 bases and J by 4 bases, 9 bases remained unmatched. This CDR3 spans 18 amino acids. Germline V gives CDR1 SEHNR, CDR2 FQNEAQ (reference sequence). Written as DNA, the CDR3 is TGTGCCAGCAGCTTACCTAGCGGGAGGTGGTCGGGCACCGGGGAGCTGTTTTTT. Translation: CASSLPSGRWSGTGELFF.

This clone was seen once. CDR3 in DNA: TGTGCCAGCAGTGGTATGACAGGGGGCAAGGATACGCAGTATTTT. Residues: CASSGMTGGKDTQYF. The V and J genes are TRBV6-4 and TRBJ2-3; 10 bases agree with TRBD1. Germline V gene sequence: CDR1 MRHNA, CDR2 SNTAGT. The CDR3 consists of 15 residues. J lost 6 bases, V lost 4 bases, and 7 bases had no gene match.

This clone has a single count. This chain uses TRBV6-6 with TRBJ1-5, with D possibly matching TRBD1 (5 bases). Germline V gives CDR1 MNHNY, CDR2 SVGAGI (reference sequence). The CDR3 is 15 amino acids. V shed 6 bases and J shed 4 bases, with 16 bases lying between them. In DNA form, the CDR3 reads TGTGCCAGCAGCACCGACAGTCCCGCTAATCAGCCCCAGCATTTT. This encodes CASSTDSPANQPQHF.

The chain recombines TRBV5-1 with TRBJ1-6, with TRBD1 matching 11 bases. Per germline, CDR1 SGHRS and CDR2 YFSETQ. Germline trimming cut 3 bases from V and 7 bases from J; bases unmatched to any gene: 9. The CDR3 length is 17 residues. CDR3 loop: CASSYGQGALSNSPLHF. In DNA, the CDR3 is TGCGCCAGCAGCTACGGACAGGGGGCGCTTTCGAATTCACCCCTCCACTTT. Full variable domain (rest looked up from reference TRBV5-1 and TRBJ1-6): KAGVTQTPRYLIKTRGQQVTLSCSPISGHRSVSWYQQTPGQGLQFLFEYFSETQRNKGNFPGRFSGRQFSNSRSEMNVSTLELGDSALYLCASSYGQGALSNSPLHFGNGTRLTVT.

This chain links TRBV30 with TRBJ2-4; TRBD2 might be the D (5 bases). The CDR3 extends over 12 amino acids. CDR1 GTSNPN and CDR2 SVGIG come from the germline V gene (reference sequence). V was trimmed by 0 bases and J by 6 bases, leaving 6 bases between them. The CDR3 bases are TGTGCCTGGAGTGTACTAGGAAACATTCAGTACTTC. Translating it yields CAWSVLGNIQYF.

The chain combines TRBV2 with TRBJ2-1, with D uncertain. The length of the CDR3 is 11 residues. Germline CDR1 SNHLY, CDR2 FYNNEI. The germline V and J ends were trimmed by 3 bases and 9 bases, with 6 bases remaining between them. CDR3 sequence: CASSDDSEQFF. The CDR3 DNA reads TGTGCCAGCAGTGACGATAGTGAGCAGTTCTTC.

V and J are TRBV29-1 and TRBJ1-4; D unclear. The CDR3 is 13 amino acids. Germline V CDR1 and CDR2: SQVTM, ANQGSEA. Trimming took 7 bases from V and 0 from J, leaving 9 bases between them. DNA for the CDR3: TGCAGCGCCGACACAGCAACTAATGAAAAACTGTTTTTT. This codes for CSADTATNEKLFF.

The chain is built from TRBV9 and TRBJ2-5, with a tentative D call TRBD2 (5 bases). V was shortened by 3 bases and J by 5 bases, with 17 bases between the two germline ends. Germline V gene sequence: CDR1 SGDLS, CDR2 YYNGEE. There are 15 residues in the CDR3. The CDR3 spells CASSAAGLVWETQYF. The CDR3 nucleotides read TGTGCCAGCAGCGCGGCGGGTTTAGTGTGGGAGACCCAGTACTTC.